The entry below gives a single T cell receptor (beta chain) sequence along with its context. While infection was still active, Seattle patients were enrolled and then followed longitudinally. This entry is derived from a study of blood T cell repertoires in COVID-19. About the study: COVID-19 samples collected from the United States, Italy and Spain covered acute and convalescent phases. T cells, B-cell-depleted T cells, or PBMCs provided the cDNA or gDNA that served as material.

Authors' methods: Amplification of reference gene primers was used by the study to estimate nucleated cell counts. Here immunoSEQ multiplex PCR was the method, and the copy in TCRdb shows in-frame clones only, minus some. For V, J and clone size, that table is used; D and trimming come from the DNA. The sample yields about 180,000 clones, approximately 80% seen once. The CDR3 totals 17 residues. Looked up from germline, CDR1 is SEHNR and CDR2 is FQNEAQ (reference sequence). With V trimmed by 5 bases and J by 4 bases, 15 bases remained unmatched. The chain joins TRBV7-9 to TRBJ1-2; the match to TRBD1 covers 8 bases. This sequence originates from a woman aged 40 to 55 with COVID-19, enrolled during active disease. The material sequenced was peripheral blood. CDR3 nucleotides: TGTGCCAGCAGCCCAACAGGGGGTCCGCCATCTACCTATGGCTACACCTTC. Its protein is CASSPTGGPPSTYGYTF. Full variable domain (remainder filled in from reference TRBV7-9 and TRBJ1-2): DTGVSQNPRHKITKRGQNVTFRCDPISEHNRLYWYRQTLGQGPEFLTYFQNEAQLEKSRLLSDRFSAERPKGSFSTLEIQRTEQGDSAMYLCASSPTGGPPSTYGYTFGSGTRLTVV.